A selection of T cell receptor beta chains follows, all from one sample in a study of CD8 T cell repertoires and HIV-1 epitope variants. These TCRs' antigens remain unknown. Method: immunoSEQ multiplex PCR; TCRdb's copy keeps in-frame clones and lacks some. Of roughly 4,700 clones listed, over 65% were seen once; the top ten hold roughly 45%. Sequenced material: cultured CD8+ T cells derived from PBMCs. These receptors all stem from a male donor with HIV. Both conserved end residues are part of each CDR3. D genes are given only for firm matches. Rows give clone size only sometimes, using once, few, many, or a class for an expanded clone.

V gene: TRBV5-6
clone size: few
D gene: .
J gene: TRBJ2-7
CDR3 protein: CASSFSGEQYF
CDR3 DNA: TGTGCCAGCAGCTTCTCAGGAGAGCAGTACTTC

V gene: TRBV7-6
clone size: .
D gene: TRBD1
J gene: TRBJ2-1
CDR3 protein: CASSLVPGGRASPLTPLNEQFF
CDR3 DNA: TGTGCCAGCAGCTTAGTTCCAGGGGGCAGGGCCTCGCCCCTCACGCCCCTCAATGAGCAGTTCTTC

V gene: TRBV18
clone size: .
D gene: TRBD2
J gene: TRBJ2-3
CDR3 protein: CASSRELAGGISSTDTQYF
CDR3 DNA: TGTGCCAGCTCACGAGAGTTGGCGGGAGGGATTTCTAGCACAGATACGCAGTATTTT

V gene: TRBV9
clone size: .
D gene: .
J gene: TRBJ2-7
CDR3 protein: CASSPRGATGEQYF
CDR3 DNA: TGTGCCAGCAGCCCCAGGGGGGCCACCGGGGAGCAGTACTTC

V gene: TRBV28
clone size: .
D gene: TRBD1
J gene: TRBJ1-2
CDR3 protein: CATRGEANGIYGYTF
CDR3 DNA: TGTGCCACCAGGGGGGAGGCAAACGGTATCTATGGCTACACCTTC

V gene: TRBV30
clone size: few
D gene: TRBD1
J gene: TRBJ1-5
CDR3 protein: CAWSSGTAQGQPQHF
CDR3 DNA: TGTGCCTGGAGTTCTGGGACAGCCCAGGGGCAGCCCCAGCATTTT

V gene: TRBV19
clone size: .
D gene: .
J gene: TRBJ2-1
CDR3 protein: CASSILFGGLSSYNEQFF
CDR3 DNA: TGTGCCAGTAGTATCTTATTTGGCGGGCTCAGCTCCTACAATGAGCAGTTCTTC

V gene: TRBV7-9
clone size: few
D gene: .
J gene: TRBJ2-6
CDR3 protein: CASSLASGRSGANVLTF
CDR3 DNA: TGTGCCAGCAGCTTAGCGTCTGGCAGATCTGGGGCCAACGTCCTGACTTTC

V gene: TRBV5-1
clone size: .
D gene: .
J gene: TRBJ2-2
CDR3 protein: CASSPLTGITNTGELFF
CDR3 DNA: TGCGCCAGCAGCCCCCTCACAGGGATAACAAACACCGGGGAGCTGTTTTTT

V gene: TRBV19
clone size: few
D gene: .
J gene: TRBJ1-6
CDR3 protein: CASSVSRGNSPLHF
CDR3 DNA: TGTGCCAGTAGTGTTTCTCGGGGGAATTCACCCCTCCACTTT

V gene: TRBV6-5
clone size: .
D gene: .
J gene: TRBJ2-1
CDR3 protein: CASSSRDSDEQFF
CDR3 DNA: TGTGCCAGCAGTTCCCGGGACTCGGATGAGCAGTTCTTC

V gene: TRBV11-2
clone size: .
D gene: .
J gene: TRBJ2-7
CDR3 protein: CASTFTPVTTTYEQYF
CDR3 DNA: TGTGCCAGCACCTTTACGCCCGTGACCACGACCTACGAGCAGTACTTC

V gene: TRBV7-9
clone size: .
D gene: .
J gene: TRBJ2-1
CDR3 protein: CASSLGYNEQFF
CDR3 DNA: TGTGCCAGCAGCTTAGGGTACAATGAGCAGTTCTTC

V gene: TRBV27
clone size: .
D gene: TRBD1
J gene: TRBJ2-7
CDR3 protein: CASSGSTGIEQYF
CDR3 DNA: TGTGCCAGCAGTGGATCGACAGGGATCGAGCAGTACTTC

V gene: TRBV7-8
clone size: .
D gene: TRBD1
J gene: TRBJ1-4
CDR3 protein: CASSLRDRVTATNEKLFF
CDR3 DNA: TGTGCCAGCAGCTTAAGGGACAGGGTAACGGCAACTAATGAAAAACTGTTTTTT

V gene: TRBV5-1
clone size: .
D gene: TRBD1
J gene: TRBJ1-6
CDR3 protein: CASSLRRPGQGDSPLHF
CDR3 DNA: TGCGCCAGCAGCTTGAGGAGGCCGGGACAGGGAGATTCACCCCTCCACTTT

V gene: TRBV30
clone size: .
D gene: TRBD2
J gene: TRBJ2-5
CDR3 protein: CAWSGGRGTETQYF
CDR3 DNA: TGTGCCTGGAGTGGGGGGAGGGGCACAGAGACCCAGTACTTC

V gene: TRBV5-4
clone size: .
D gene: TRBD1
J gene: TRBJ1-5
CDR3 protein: CASSLDRGSNQPQHF
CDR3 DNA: TGTGCCAGCAGCCTGGACAGGGGGAGCAATCAGCCCCAGCATTTT

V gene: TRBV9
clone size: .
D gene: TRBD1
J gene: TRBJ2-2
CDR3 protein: CASSFRDSDTGELFF
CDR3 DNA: TGTGCCAGCAGCTTCCGGGACAGCGACACCGGGGAGCTGTTTTTT

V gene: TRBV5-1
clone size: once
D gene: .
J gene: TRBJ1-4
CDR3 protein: CASTSGRWNEKLFF
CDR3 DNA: TGCGCCAGCACCTCGGGCAGATGGAATGAAAAACTGTTTTTT

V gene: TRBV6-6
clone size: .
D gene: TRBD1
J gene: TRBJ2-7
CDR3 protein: CASSLTGSFTYEQYF
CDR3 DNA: TGTGCCAGCAGCCTGACAGGGTCATTTACCTACGAGCAGTACTTC

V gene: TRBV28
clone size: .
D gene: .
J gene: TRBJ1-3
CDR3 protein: CASSFDISGNTIYF
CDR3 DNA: TGTGCCAGCAGTTTTGACATCTCTGGAAACACCATATATTTT

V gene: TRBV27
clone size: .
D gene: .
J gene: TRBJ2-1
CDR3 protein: CASSFLGNEQFF
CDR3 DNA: TGTGCCAGCAGTTTCCTGGGGAATGAGCAGTTCTTC

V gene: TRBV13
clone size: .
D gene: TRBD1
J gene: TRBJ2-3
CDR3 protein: CASSSGTGGGTDTQYF
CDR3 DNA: TGTGCCAGCAGCTCCGGGACAGGGGGTGGCACAGATACGCAGTATTTT

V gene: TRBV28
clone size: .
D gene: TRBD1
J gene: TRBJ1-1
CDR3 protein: CASTMDRGTSEAFF
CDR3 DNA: TGTGCCAGCACAATGGACAGGGGAACTTCTGAAGCTTTCTTT

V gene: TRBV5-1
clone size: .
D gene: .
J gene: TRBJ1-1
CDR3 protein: CASSFGWENTEAFF
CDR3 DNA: TGCGCCAGCAGCTTTGGGTGGGAGAACACTGAAGCTTTCTTT

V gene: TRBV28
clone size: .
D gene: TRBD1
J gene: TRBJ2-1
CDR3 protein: CASSYAGTEYNEQFF
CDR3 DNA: TGTGCCAGCAGTTACGCCGGGACAGAATACAATGAGCAGTTCTTC

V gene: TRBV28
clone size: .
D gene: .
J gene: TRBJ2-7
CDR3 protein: CASSGDGTWSYEQYF
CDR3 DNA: TGTGCCAGCAGTGGCGATGGTACTTGGTCCTACGAGCAGTACTTC

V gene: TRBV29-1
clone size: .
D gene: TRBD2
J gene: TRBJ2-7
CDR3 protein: CSVETSGALYEQYF
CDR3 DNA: TGCAGCGTTGAAACTAGCGGGGCCCTGTACGAGCAGTACTTC

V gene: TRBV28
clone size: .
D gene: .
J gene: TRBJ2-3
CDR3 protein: CAILGGKSTDTQYF
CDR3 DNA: TGTGCCATACTGGGCGGCAAGAGCACAGATACGCAGTATTTT

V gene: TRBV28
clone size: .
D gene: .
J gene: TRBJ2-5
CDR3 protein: CASSLSGASWGQYF
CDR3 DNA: TGTGCCAGCAGTTTATCCGGGGCCTCATGGGGCCAGTACTTC

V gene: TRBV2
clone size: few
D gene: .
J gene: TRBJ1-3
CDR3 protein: CASSEGPKQYTIYF
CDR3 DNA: TGTGCCAGCAGTGAAGGACCCAAACAATACACCATATATTTT

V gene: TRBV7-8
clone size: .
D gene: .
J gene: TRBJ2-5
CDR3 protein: CASSFDPDGHQETQYF
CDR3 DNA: TGTGCCAGCAGCTTCGACCCCGACGGCCACCAAGAGACCCAGTACTTC

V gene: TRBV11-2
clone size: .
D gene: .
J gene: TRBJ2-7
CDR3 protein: CASSPDGYEQYF
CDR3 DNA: TGTGCCAGCAGCCCGGACGGCTACGAGCAGTACTTC

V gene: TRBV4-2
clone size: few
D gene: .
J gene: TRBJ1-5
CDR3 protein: CASSQTPGNQPQHF
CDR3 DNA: TGTGCCAGCAGCCAAACACCGGGCAATCAGCCCCAGCATTTT

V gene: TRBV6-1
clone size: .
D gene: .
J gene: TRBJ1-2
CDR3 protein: CASSEPRGGYYGYTF
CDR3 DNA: TGTGCCAGCAGCGAGCCCCGAGGGGGGTACTATGGCTACACCTTC

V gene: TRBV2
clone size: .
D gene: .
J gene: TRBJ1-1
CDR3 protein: CASKMWEGTEAFF
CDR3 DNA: TGTGCCAGCAAGATGTGGGAGGGCACTGAAGCTTTCTTT

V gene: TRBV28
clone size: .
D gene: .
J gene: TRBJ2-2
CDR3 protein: CASSNLAGELFF
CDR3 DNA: TGTGCCAGCTCTAATTTGGCCGGGGAGCTGTTTTTT

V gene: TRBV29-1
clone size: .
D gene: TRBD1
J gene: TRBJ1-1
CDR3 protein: CSGDRESLNTEAFF
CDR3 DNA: TGCAGCGGTGACAGGGAGTCCCTGAACACTGAAGCTTTCTTT

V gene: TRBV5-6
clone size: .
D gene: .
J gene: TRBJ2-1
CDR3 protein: CASSSSGSPPDEQFF
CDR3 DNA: TGTGCCAGCAGCTCATCCGGGTCCCCACCGGATGAGCAGTTCTTC

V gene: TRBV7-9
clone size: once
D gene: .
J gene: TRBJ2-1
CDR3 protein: CASSPTGRGANEQFF
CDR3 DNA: TGTGCCAGCAGCCCCACAGGACGGGGGGCCAATGAGCAGTTCTTC

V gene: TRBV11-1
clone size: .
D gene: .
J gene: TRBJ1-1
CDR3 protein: CASSLALQTEAFF
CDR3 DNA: TGTGCCAGCAGCTTGGCTCTACAGACTGAAGCTTTCTTT

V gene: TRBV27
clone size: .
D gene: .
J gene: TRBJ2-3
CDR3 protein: CAGQGDTQYF
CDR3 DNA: TGTGCCGGGCAAGGGGATACGCAGTATTTT

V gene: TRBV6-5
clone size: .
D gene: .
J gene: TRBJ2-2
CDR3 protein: CASSRDVTGELFF
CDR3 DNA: TGTGCCAGCAGCCGGGACGTCACCGGGGAGCTGTTTTTT

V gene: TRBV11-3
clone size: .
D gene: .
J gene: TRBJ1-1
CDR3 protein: CASSLSGDNTEAFF
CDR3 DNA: TGTGCCAGCAGCTTGTCAGGGGACAACACTGAAGCTTTCTTT

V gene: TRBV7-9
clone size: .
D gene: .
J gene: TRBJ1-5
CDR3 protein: CASSPTGGVNQPQHF
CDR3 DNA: TGTGCCAGCAGCCCCACCGGGGGAGTCAATCAGCCCCAGCATTTT

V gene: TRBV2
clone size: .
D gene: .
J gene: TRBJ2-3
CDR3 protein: CASSESPSLTDTQYF
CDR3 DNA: TGTGCCAGCAGTGAGTCCCCGTCCCTCACAGATACGCAGTATTTT

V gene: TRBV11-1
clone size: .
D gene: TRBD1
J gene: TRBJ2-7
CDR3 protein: CASSQTGVNEQYF
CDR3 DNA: TGTGCCAGCAGCCAAACAGGGGTCAACGAGCAGTACTTC

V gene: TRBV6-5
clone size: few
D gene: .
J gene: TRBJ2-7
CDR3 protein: CASSYAPNGYEQYF
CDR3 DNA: TGTGCCAGCAGTTATGCTCCGAACGGGTACGAGCAGTACTTC

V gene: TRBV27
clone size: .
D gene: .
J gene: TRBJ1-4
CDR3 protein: CASRPTGTVNEKLFF
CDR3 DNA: TGTGCCAGCAGACCTACCGGGACGGTGAATGAAAAACTGTTTTTT

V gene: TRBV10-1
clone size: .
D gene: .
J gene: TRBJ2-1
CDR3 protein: CASRAQYNEQFF
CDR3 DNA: TGCGCCAGCAGGGCTCAGTACAATGAGCAGTTCTTC

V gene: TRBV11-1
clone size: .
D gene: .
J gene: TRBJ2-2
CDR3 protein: CASSLGLSEYAGELFF
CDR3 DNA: TGTGCCAGCAGCCTGGGGCTAAGCGAGTATGCCGGGGAGCTGTTTTTT

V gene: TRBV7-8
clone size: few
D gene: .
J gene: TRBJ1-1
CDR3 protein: CASSPGLGGVGEAFF
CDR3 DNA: TGTGCCAGCAGCCCCGGCCTCGGTGGAGTAGGTGAAGCTTTCTTT

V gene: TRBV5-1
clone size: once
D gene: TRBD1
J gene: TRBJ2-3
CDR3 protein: CASSDGTDYSSTDTQYF
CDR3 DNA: TGCGCCAGCAGCGACGGGACAGATTATTCTAGCACAGATACGCAGTATTTT

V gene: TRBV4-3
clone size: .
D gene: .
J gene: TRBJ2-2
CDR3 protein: CASSLTGAGELFF
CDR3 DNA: TGCGCCAGCAGCCTCACCGGGGCCGGGGAGCTGTTTTTT

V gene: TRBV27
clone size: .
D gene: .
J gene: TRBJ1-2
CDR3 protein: CASNPAGALGGSYGYTF
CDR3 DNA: TGTGCCAGCAACCCCGCGGGGGCCCTGGGAGGGAGCTATGGCTACACCTTC

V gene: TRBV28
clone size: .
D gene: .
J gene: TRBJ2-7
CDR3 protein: CASSRSVGGSYEQYF
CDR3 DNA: TGTGCCAGCTCCCGCAGCGTCGGCGGCTCCTACGAGCAGTACTTC

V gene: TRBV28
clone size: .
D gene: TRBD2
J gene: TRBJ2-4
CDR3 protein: CASSLGGLNIQYF
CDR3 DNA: TGTGCCAGCAGTTTGGGGGGGTTAAACATTCAGTACTTC